This T cell receptor (beta chain) comes out of a study of blood T cells in healthy people across ages. Using a J-beta primer mix together with a sample-barcoded 5' primer, a second PCR was run for about 6 to 11 cycles. TCRdb called the 5' RACE reads again in MiXCR, with one record for every CDR3 protein. The sample carries about 570,000 distinct CDR3 sequences, 27% recorded once. Of note for this clonotype: Its cognate antigen is unknown.

General study results and limits: Naive and antigen-experienced cells were not separated, limiting conclusive comparison.

The trim removed 5 bases at V and 7 bases at J, leaving 11 bases unmatched. The CDR3 has 15 residues. CDR1 SGHTA and CDR2 FQGNSA come from the germline V gene. The TCR sequence derives from a woman in her 70s in good health. V is TRBV7-2 and J is TRBJ2-3, with 8 bases aligning to TRBD2. The sequenced sample consisted of blood. Here the CDR3 DNA reads TGTGCCAGCAGCCCAGGGGCGGGAGGACCCAATACGCAGTATTTT. Amino acids: CASSPGAGGPNTQYF.